This T cell receptor (beta chain) originates from a study of PD-1 blockade in classical Hodgkin lymphoma. Stated time point: cycle 4 day 1 (C4D1), after six to seven weeks of nivolumab. Brentuximab vedotin exposure varied, and every patient relapsed after autologous stem cell transplantation. Clones were read by immunoSEQ multiplex PCR, and TCRdb kept only the in-frame ones, dropping some. The sample lists under 20,000 clones; 70% to 85% were seen once. The V gene end was trimmed by 3 bases and the J gene end by 2 bases; junction bases not matched to a gene: 16. Germline V gene data show CDR1 as GTSNPN and CDR2 as SVGIG (reference sequence). CDR3 length: 18 amino acids.

This clonotype originated in a human donor with classical Hodgkin lymphoma. The chain employs TRBV30 and TRBJ2-7; 10 bases agree with TRBD2. The sample here was peripheral blood mononuclear cells (PBMCs), taken before the fourth cycle of nivolumab. The CDR3 loop reads CAWRRILRESGRAYEQYF. The CDR3 DNA sequence: TGTGCCTGGAGGAGGATCCTGAGAGAGAGCGGGAGGGCCTACGAGCAGTACTTC.